The source of this T cell receptor (beta chain) is a study of a mutant IDH1 vaccine in newly diagnosed glioma. Study at large: Patients began vaccination 4-6 weeks after radiotherapy alone, or with temozolomide cycles. It was radiotherapy, temozolomide, or both that patients received previously, with most receiving both. The timing of visit V12 was week 35, and that of visit V13 was week 47.

The study's findings and limits: Researchers report vaccine-induced immune responses in roughly 94% of patients.

Assay used: immunoSEQ multiplex PCR; TCRdb lists only in-frame clones, some missing. The table records about 74,000 clones, approximately 86% of them present only once. The time point here: week 35, safety follow-up. One vaccine dose held 300 ug of mutant IDH1 20-mer peptide and came with topical imiquimod. Germline loops: CDR1 MDHEN, CDR2 SYDVKM. The CDR3 runs to 16 residues. With V trimmed by 7 bases and J by 4 bases, 13 bases remained unmatched. As regards this clone: Antigen specificity is unknown.

Sequenced here: PBMCs, sampled from a glioma patient whose treatment included an IDH1 peptide vaccine. The rearrangement uses TRBV28 and TRBJ2-1; 7 bases fit TRBD2. The source is a man aged 25 to 40 with glioma. DNA of the CDR3: TGTGCCAGCACCTCCTCTCTGGAGCGGGGTTACAATGAGCAGTTCTTC. Residues: CASTSSLERGYNEQFF.